The rows below give T cell receptor beta chains drawn from one sample of a study of neurological immune-mediated disorders. TCRdb ran MiXCR on the 5' RACE reads and lists one entry per CDR3 protein. The data contain roughly 80,000 distinct CDR3 sequences, 9.4% of them singletons. The sample was PBMCs. These receptors originate from a man aged 45-65 years in good health. CDR3s include the opening cysteine and the closing phenylalanine or tryptophan. The D gene is left open where the match is weak. Clone sizes are given selectively: once, few, many, or a class where the clone is expanded.

d_gene: -
v_gene: TRBV24-1
abundance: many
j_gene: TRBJ1-2
CDR3aa: CATSEPGAYGYTF
CDR3nt: TGTGCCACCAGTGAGCCCGGGGCCTATGGCTACACCTTC

d_gene: -
v_gene: TRBV5-5
abundance: many
j_gene: TRBJ2-7
CDR3aa: CASSLQVRSSYEQYF
CDR3nt: TGTGCCAGCAGCTTGCAGGTTCGGAGCTCCTACGAGCAGTACTTC

d_gene: TRBD1
v_gene: TRBV5-5
abundance: many
j_gene: TRBJ2-7
CDR3aa: CASSLTGGFLRNEQYF
CDR3nt: TGTGCCAGCAGCTTGACAGGGGGCTTTTTAAGGAACGAGCAGTACTTC

d_gene: -
v_gene: TRBV5-1
abundance: many
j_gene: TRBJ1-5
CDR3aa: CASSLAPGVEQPQHF
CDR3nt: TGCGCCAGCAGCTTGGCACCGGGGGTGGAGCAGCCCCAGCATTTT

d_gene: TRBD2
v_gene: TRBV7-8
abundance: many
j_gene: TRBJ2-7
CDR3aa: CASSQGLAGVGEQYF
CDR3nt: TGTGCCAGCAGTCAGGGGCTAGCGGGAGTGGGGGAGCAGTACTTC

d_gene: TRBD1
v_gene: TRBV28
abundance: many
j_gene: TRBJ2-2
CDR3aa: CASSSRDRVGSGELFF
CDR3nt: TGTGCCAGCAGTTCCCGGGACAGGGTGGGTTCCGGGGAGCTGTTTTTT

d_gene: TRBD1
v_gene: TRBV4-2
abundance: many
j_gene: TRBJ1-5
CDR3aa: CASSQDGTGLNQPQHF
CDR3nt: TGTGCCAGCAGCCAAGATGGGACAGGACTTAATCAGCCCCAGCATTTT

d_gene: -
v_gene: TRBV7-2
abundance: many
j_gene: TRBJ2-3
CDR3aa: CASSARRGFTDTQYF
CDR3nt: TGTGCCAGCAGCGCAAGGAGGGGATTCACAGATACGCAGTATTTT

d_gene: TRBD2
v_gene: TRBV5-1
abundance: many
j_gene: TRBJ2-1
CDR3aa: CASSLALSGSVGNEQFF
CDR3nt: TGCGCCAGCAGCTTGGCCCTTAGCGGGAGCGTGGGCAATGAGCAGTTCTTC

d_gene: TRBD1
v_gene: TRBV20-1
abundance: many
j_gene: TRBJ2-1
CDR3aa: CSTTRRTGNEQFF
CDR3nt: TGCAGTACCACTAGAAGGACAGGCAATGAGCAGTTCTTC

d_gene: -
v_gene: TRBV10-2
abundance: -
j_gene: TRBJ1-6
CDR3aa: CASSSSAGRGSYNSPLHF
CDR3nt: TGCGCCAGCAGTTCGTCGGCAGGGAGGGGCTCCTATAATTCACCCCTCCACTTT

d_gene: TRBD1
v_gene: TRBV24-1
abundance: many
j_gene: TRBJ2-1
CDR3aa: CATSEPGQGANEQFF
CDR3nt: TGTGCCACCAGTGAGCCAGGACAGGGGGCTAATGAGCAGTTCTTC

d_gene: -
v_gene: TRBV20-1
abundance: many
j_gene: TRBJ2-3
CDR3aa: CSATPTGPGRDTQYF
CDR3nt: TGCAGTGCGACACCTACAGGGCCAGGGAGAGATACGCAGTATTTT

d_gene: -
v_gene: TRBV7-2
abundance: many
j_gene: TRBJ2-1
CDR3aa: CASSLGGGASYNEQFF
CDR3nt: TGTGCCAGCAGTCTGGGGGGCGGCGCCTCCTACAATGAGCAGTTCTTC

d_gene: -
v_gene: TRBV5-5
abundance: many
j_gene: TRBJ1-5
CDR3aa: CASSHRGKGQPQHF
CDR3nt: TGTGCCAGCAGCCATCGGGGGAAGGGCCAGCCCCAGCATTTT

d_gene: TRBD2
v_gene: TRBV18
abundance: many
j_gene: TRBJ2-1
CDR3aa: CASSQAGVYNEQFF
CDR3nt: TGTGCCAGCTCTCAGGCGGGAGTCTACAATGAGCAGTTCTTC

d_gene: -
v_gene: TRBV5-1
abundance: many
j_gene: TRBJ1-1
CDR3aa: CASSPDGTRVAFF
CDR3nt: TGCGCCAGCAGCCCTGACGGGACACGAGTCGCTTTCTTT

d_gene: TRBD2
v_gene: TRBV6-5
abundance: many
j_gene: TRBJ2-6
CDR3aa: CASARVSGSSGANVLTF
CDR3nt: TGTGCCAGCGCTAGGGTTAGCGGGAGTTCTGGGGCCAACGTCCTGACTTTC

d_gene: TRBD1
v_gene: TRBV5-1
abundance: many
j_gene: TRBJ2-7
CDR3aa: CASSHGQGIYEQYF
CDR3nt: TGCGCCAGCAGCCACGGACAGGGGATATACGAGCAGTACTTC

d_gene: -
v_gene: TRBV20-1
abundance: many
j_gene: TRBJ2-6
CDR3aa: CSARDGREQGRANVLTF
CDR3nt: TGCAGTGCTAGAGATGGGAGAGAACAGGGCAGGGCCAACGTCCTGACTTTC

d_gene: TRBD1
v_gene: TRBV7-9
abundance: many
j_gene: TRBJ2-1
CDR3aa: CASSSALGQGAYNEQFF
CDR3nt: TGTGCCAGCAGTTCAGCCCTGGGACAGGGGGCCTACAATGAGCAGTTCTTC

d_gene: -
v_gene: TRBV29-1
abundance: many
j_gene: TRBJ2-5
CDR3aa: CSVEEGPRDQYF
CDR3nt: TGCAGCGTTGAAGAGGGGCCCCGTGACCAGTACTTC

d_gene: TRBD1
v_gene: TRBV12-3/TRBV12-4
abundance: many
j_gene: TRBJ1-1
CDR3aa: CASRYRDRGRAFF
CDR3nt: TGTGCCAGCAGGTACCGGGACAGGGGTAGGGCTTTCTTT

d_gene: -
v_gene: TRBV6-6
abundance: many
j_gene: TRBJ2-5
CDR3aa: CASSYGGSGGETQYF
CDR3nt: TGTGCCAGCAGTTACGGGGGCTCGGGGGGAGAGACCCAGTACTTC

d_gene: TRBD2
v_gene: TRBV10-1
abundance: many
j_gene: TRBJ2-5
CDR3aa: CASSATSGGRETQYF
CDR3nt: TGCGCCAGCAGCGCGACTAGCGGGGGGCGGGAGACCCAGTACTTC

d_gene: TRBD1
v_gene: TRBV3-1
abundance: many
j_gene: TRBJ1-5
CDR3aa: CASSFGQGLGQPQHF
CDR3nt: TGTGCCAGCAGTTTCGGACAGGGGTTAGGTCAGCCCCAGCATTTT

d_gene: -
v_gene: TRBV5-1
abundance: many
j_gene: TRBJ2-3
CDR3aa: CASSLGPQGVNTDTQYF
CDR3nt: TGCGCCAGCAGCTTAGGGCCACAGGGCGTCAACACAGATACGCAGTATTTT

d_gene: TRBD1
v_gene: TRBV7-2
abundance: many
j_gene: TRBJ2-5
CDR3aa: CASSLGRQGGETQYF
CDR3nt: TGTGCCAGCAGCTTAGGGCGACAGGGCGGAGAGACCCAGTACTTC

d_gene: -
v_gene: TRBV12-3/TRBV12-4
abundance: many
j_gene: TRBJ2-5
CDR3aa: CASSFYRDSGQETQYF
CDR3nt: TGTGCCAGCAGTTTTTATAGAGACTCCGGCCAAGAGACCCAGTACTTC

d_gene: -
v_gene: TRBV20-1
abundance: many
j_gene: TRBJ1-5
CDR3aa: CSGVHTGLNQPQHF
CDR3nt: TGCAGTGGTGTACACACAGGGCTCAATCAGCCCCAGCATTTT

d_gene: -
v_gene: TRBV11-1
abundance: many
j_gene: TRBJ1-6
CDR3aa: CASSRTGNNSPLHF
CDR3nt: TGTGCCAGCAGCCGAACGGGGAATAATTCACCCCTCCACTTT

d_gene: TRBD2
v_gene: TRBV6-6
abundance: few
j_gene: TRBJ2-5
CDR3aa: CASSYLGLAEETQYF
CDR3nt: TGTGCCAGCAGTTACCTGGGACTAGCGGAAGAGACCCAGTACTTC

d_gene: -
v_gene: TRBV7-3
abundance: many
j_gene: TRBJ1-6
CDR3aa: CASSLGGLGSPLHF
CDR3nt: TGTGCCAGCAGTCTAGGGGGGCTTGGTTCACCCCTCCACTTT

d_gene: TRBD2
v_gene: TRBV20-1
abundance: many
j_gene: TRBJ2-7
CDR3aa: CSAGTSRSYEQYF
CDR3nt: TGCAGTGCTGGGACTAGCCGTAGCTACGAGCAGTACTTC

d_gene: -
v_gene: TRBV12-3/TRBV12-4
abundance: many
j_gene: TRBJ1-6
CDR3aa: CASSKTEHPPLHF
CDR3nt: TGTGCCAGCAGTAAGACAGAACATCCACCCCTCCACTTT

d_gene: TRBD2
v_gene: TRBV20-1
abundance: many
j_gene: TRBJ2-5
CDR3aa: CSARRASGGAGETQYF
CDR3nt: TGCAGTGCAAGAAGGGCCAGCGGGGGGGCCGGAGAGACCCAGTACTTC

d_gene: -
v_gene: TRBV6-2/TRBV6-3
abundance: many
j_gene: TRBJ2-7
CDR3aa: CASSPEGYEQYF
CDR3nt: TGTGCCAGCAGCCCGGAGGGTTACGAGCAGTACTTC

d_gene: -
v_gene: TRBV15
abundance: many
j_gene: TRBJ2-7
CDR3aa: CATVLSLRRAYEQYF
CDR3nt: TGTGCCACTGTACTATCTCTTCGACGGGCCTACGAGCAGTACTTC

d_gene: -
v_gene: TRBV28
abundance: many
j_gene: TRBJ2-7
CDR3aa: CASRLGSILGRRHGSYEQYF
CDR3nt: TGTGCCAGCAGACTAGGATCAATTTTAGGACGGAGGCACGGCTCCTACGAGCAGTACTTC

d_gene: TRBD2
v_gene: TRBV4-3
abundance: many
j_gene: TRBJ2-2
CDR3aa: CASSPRTSANTGELFF
CDR3nt: TGCGCCAGCAGCCCACGGACTAGCGCGAACACCGGGGAGCTGTTTTTT

d_gene: -
v_gene: TRBV20-1
abundance: many
j_gene: TRBJ2-5
CDR3aa: CSARQGTQETQYF
CDR3nt: TGCAGTGCTAGACAGGGGACACAAGAGACCCAGTACTTC

d_gene: -
v_gene: TRBV5-1
abundance: many
j_gene: TRBJ1-1
CDR3aa: CASSLARAGEGTEAFF
CDR3nt: TGCGCCAGCAGCTTGGCCAGGGCGGGCGAGGGCACTGAAGCTTTCTTT

d_gene: -
v_gene: TRBV10-3
abundance: many
j_gene: TRBJ1-2
CDR3aa: CAISAGEERSRGYTF
CDR3nt: TGTGCCATCAGTGCAGGAGAGGAACGGAGCCGTGGCTACACCTTC

d_gene: -
v_gene: TRBV20-1
abundance: many
j_gene: TRBJ2-6
CDR3aa: CSARDLGPRGPGANVLTF
CDR3nt: TGCAGTGCTAGAGATCTTGGGCCGCGAGGGCCTGGGGCCAACGTCCTGACTTTC

d_gene: -
v_gene: TRBV7-3
abundance: many
j_gene: TRBJ1-1
CDR3aa: CASSLWGRQNTEAFF
CDR3nt: TGTGCCAGCAGCTTATGGGGGCGGCAGAACACTGAAGCTTTCTTT

d_gene: -
v_gene: TRBV2
abundance: many
j_gene: TRBJ2-1
CDR3aa: CASSEDGYNEQFF
CDR3nt: TGTGCCAGCAGTGAGGACGGCTACAATGAGCAGTTCTTC

d_gene: -
v_gene: TRBV3-1
abundance: many
j_gene: TRBJ1-4
CDR3aa: CASSPSGEKLFF
CDR3nt: TGTGCCAGCAGCCCCTCCGGTGAAAAACTGTTTTTT